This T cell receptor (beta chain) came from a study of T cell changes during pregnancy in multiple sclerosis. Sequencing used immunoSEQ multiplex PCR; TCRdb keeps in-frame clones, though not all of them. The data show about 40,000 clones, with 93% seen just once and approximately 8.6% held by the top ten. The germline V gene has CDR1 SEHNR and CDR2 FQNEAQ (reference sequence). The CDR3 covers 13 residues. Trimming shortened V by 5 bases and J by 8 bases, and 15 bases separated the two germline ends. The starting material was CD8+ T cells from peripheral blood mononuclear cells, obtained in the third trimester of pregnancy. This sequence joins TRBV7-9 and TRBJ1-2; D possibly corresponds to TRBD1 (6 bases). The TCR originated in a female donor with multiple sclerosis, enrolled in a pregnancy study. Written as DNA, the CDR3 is TGTGCCAGCAGCCCCGGGGGCGGGGGCGGCTACACCTTC. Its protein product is CASSPGGGGGYTF.